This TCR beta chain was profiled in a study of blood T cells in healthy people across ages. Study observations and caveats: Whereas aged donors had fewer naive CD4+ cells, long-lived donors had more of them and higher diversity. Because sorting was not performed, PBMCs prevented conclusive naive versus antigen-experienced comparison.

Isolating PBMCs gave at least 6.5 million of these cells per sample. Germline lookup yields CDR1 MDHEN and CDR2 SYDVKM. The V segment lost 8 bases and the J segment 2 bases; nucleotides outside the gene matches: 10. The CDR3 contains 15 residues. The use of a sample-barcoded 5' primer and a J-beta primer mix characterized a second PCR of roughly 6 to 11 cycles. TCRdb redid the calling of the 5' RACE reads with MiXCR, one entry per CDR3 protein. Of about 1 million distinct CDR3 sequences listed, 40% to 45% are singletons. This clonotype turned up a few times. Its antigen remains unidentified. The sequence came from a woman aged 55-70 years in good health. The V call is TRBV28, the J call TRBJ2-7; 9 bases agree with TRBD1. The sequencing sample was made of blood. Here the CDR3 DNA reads TGTGCCAGCGGACAACCATGGGACAGGGCCTACGAGCAGTACTTC. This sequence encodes CASGQPWDRAYEQYF.